The clone carrying this TCR beta chain has just a few counts. Its matching antigen is unknown. RNA transcripts served as the template for amplifying TCR beta CDR3 regions. HTBI primers were used for first-round RT-PCR of the TCR CDR3. MiXCR was run by TCRdb on the multiplex PCR reads, yielding one entry per CDR3 protein. The sample lists about 460,000 distinct CDR3 sequences, 20% to 25% occurring once. The data derive from a study of T cells in Graves' hyperthyroidism and ophthalmopathy. Study-wide points: The model foresaw ophthalmopathy a median roughly 6 months prior to onset.

CDR1 SEHNR and CDR2 FQNEAQ come from the germline V gene (reference sequence). The CDR3 consists of 15 residues. Trimming removed 11 bases from V and 1 base from J; junction bases left unmatched: 8. This clonotype originated in a woman in her seventies with Graves' ophthalmopathy. Sequenced input: blood. This rearrangement joins TRBV7-9 to TRBJ2-3; TRBD2 matches at 11 bases. The CDR3 here is CALESLAGGTDTQYF. The CDR3 nucleotides read TGTGCCCTCGAGTCACTAGCGGGGGGCACAGATACGCAGTATTTT.